A single sample is the source of the 22 T cell receptor beta chains below, sequenced in a study of OX40 agonist ivuxolimab in advanced cancers. Generated by immunoSEQ multiplex PCR, the TCRdb table keeps only in-frame clones and is missing some. The sample records approximately 70,000 clones, about four fifths being singletons. This specimen consisted of CD4+ or CD8+ T cells sorted from blood, obtained in a trial of the OX40 agonist ivuxolimab. The receptors come from an adult with an advanced solid tumor such as melanoma, head and neck, liver or kidney cancer.

This clone came up a few times. The chain couples TRBV27 to TRBJ1-2; D ambiguous. V lost 5 bases, J lost 2 bases, and 9 bases lay in between. There are 13 residues in the CDR3. Germline V gene sequence: CDR1 MNHEY, CDR2 SMNVEV (reference sequence). The CDR3 DNA reads TGTGCCAGCAGTCACGGACTGAACTATGGCTACACCTTC. This gives the protein CASSHGLNYGYTF.

The rearrangement links TRBV5-4 to TRBJ2-1; 8 bases are shared with TRBD2. After removal of 3 bases from V and 0 bases from J, the junction contained 11 bases not matched to a gene. The CDR3 sequence is 18 residues long. The V gene's germline CDR1 is SGHNT and CDR2 YYREEE (reference sequence). In nucleotides, the CDR3 is TGTGCCAGCAGCTCCGGGGGGGGAGGGGGAAGCTCCTACAATGAGCAGTTCTTC. Its protein is CASSSGGGGGSSYNEQFF.

The chain links TRBV20-1 to TRBJ1-3; no reliable D call. Germline CDR1 DFQATT, CDR2 SNEGSKA (reference sequence). Deletions cut 0 bases from V and 4 bases from J, with 1 base between. The CDR3 runs 11 residues. The DNA for the CDR3 is TGCAGTGCTAGAGAGGGAAACACCATATATTTT. Translated, it gives CSAREGNTIYF.

The chain employs TRBV18 and TRBJ1-1; D gene uncertain. Germline assignment: CDR1 KGHSH and CDR2 LQKENI. Deletions cut 5 bases from V and 1 base from J, with 14 bases between. This CDR3 spans 15 amino acids. CDR3 sequence: CASSFAAWGNTEAFF. In DNA form, the CDR3 reads TGTGCCAGCTCATTCGCGGCCTGGGGGAACACTGAAGCTTTCTTT.

V usage is TRBV6-6 and J usage is TRBJ1-1; a weak D match, TRBD1 (5 bases). The V and J ends lost 8 bases and 4 bases respectively, with 14 bases between them. The CDR3 is 13 residues long. In germline, CDR1 is MNHNY, CDR2 SVGAGI (reference sequence). CDR3 loop: CASCQSGATEAFF. CDR3 sequence (DNA): TGTGCCAGCTGCCAGAGTGGGGCCACTGAAGCTTTCTTT.

This clone was observed once. Within the sample, other DNA sequences also encode this same CDR3. This chain joins TRBV6-1 and TRBJ2-7; weak D call: TRBD1 (7 bases). This CDR3 is 14 amino acids long. Germline V gene data show CDR1 as MNHNS and CDR2 as SASEGT. With 2 bases removed from V and 4 bases from J, the gap between germline ends came to 12 bases. The CDR3 nucleotides read TGTGCCAGCAGTGAAAACAGGGGAGGATACGAGCAGTACTTC. This gives the protein CASSENRGGYEQYF.

The chain uses TRBV10-2 and TRBJ2-7; D unclear. Trimming took off 6 bases at V and 0 bases at J, with 6 bases between the two ends. The CDR3 consists of 12 residues. Germline V lookup: CDR1 WSHSY, CDR2 SAAADI. CDR3 DNA sequence: TGCGCCAGCAGCAGAAGCTCCTACGAGCAGTACTTC. Translation gives CASSRSSYEQYF.

This clone came up a few times. The genes are TRBV11-2 and TRBJ1-2; 8 bases are shared with TRBD1. The CDR3 sequence is 14 residues long. Germline V lookup: CDR1 SGHAT, CDR2 FQNNGV. J lost 9 bases, V lost 1 base, and 7 bases had no gene match. The CDR3 loop is CASSLVRGHRSYTF. CDR3 in DNA: TGTGCCAGCAGCTTAGTCAGGGGGCATAGGAGCTACACCTTC.

The gene calls are TRBV5-1 and TRBJ1-2, with a weak D call TRBD1 (5 bases). V gave up 0 bases and J gave up 0 bases, with 18 bases separating them. Germline lookup yields CDR1 SGHRS and CDR2 YFSETQ. This CDR3 spans 18 amino acids. The CDR3 here is CASSLVYGREGANYGYTF. Written as DNA, the CDR3 is TGCGCCAGCAGCTTGGTATACGGCAGGGAAGGAGCTAACTATGGCTACACCTTC.

In its sample, this clone was seen a few times. Other DNA sequences in the same sample also yield this CDR3. The chain joins TRBV6-5 to TRBJ2-2; D call uncertain. V was shortened by 0 bases and J by 1 base, with 9 bases between the two germline ends. Germline V gene sequence: CDR1 MNHEY, CDR2 SVGAGI. CDR3 length: 16 residues. This CDR3 reads CASSYSPQMNTGELFF. The CDR3 DNA sequence: TGTGCCAGCAGTTACTCGCCTCAGATGAACACCGGGGAGCTGTTTTTT.

The V call is TRBV19, the J call TRBJ2-5; TRBD2 aligns across 8 bases. The CDR3 has 16 amino acids. Germline lookup yields CDR1 LNHDA and CDR2 SQIVND (reference sequence). With 3 bases clipped from V and 5 bases from J, the junction kept 11 bases outside the gene matches. In DNA form, the CDR3 reads TGTGCCAGTAGTATGGGAGAGCGGGGGCTCCTGGAGACCCAGTACTTC. Its translation: CASSMGERGLLETQYF.

Worth noting for this clone: The sample has other DNA sequences that encode this CDR3 too. The J gene is TRBJ2-2, the V gene TRBV5-4; no clear D. Trimming removed 0 bases at V and 2 bases at J, with 8 bases between. The CDR3 runs to 15 residues. CDR1 and CDR2 from the germline V gene are SGHNT and YYREEE (reference sequence). CDR3 loop: CASSLGSGNTGELFF. CDR3 coding DNA: TGTGCCAGCAGCTTGGGGTCCGGCAACACCGGGGAGCTGTTTTTT.

This chain connects TRBV6-5 to TRBJ2-7; D remains ambiguous. Germline values: CDR1 MNHEY, CDR2 SVGAGI. Trimming removed 2 bases at V and 5 bases at J, with 13 bases between. The CDR3 extends over 14 amino acids. The CDR3 sequence: CASSYPPGSNEQYF. CDR3 bases: TGTGCCAGCAGTTACCCCCCTGGCAGCAACGAGCAGTACTTC.

The chain links TRBV14 to TRBJ1-2, with D tentatively TRBD1 (5 bases). V was trimmed by 0 bases and J by 5 bases, leaving 13 bases between them. CDR1 and CDR2 from the germline V gene are SGHDN and FVKESK. CDR3 length: 15 amino acids. The CDR3 DNA reads as TGTGCCAGCAGCCAAGACGGCAGGGCACAATATGGCTACACCTTC. Its protein product is CASSQDGRAQYGYTF.

The chain employs TRBV28 and TRBJ2-5; 9 nucleotides line up with TRBD2. Trimming at V came to 4 bases and at J to 4 bases, leaving 4 bases not matched to a gene. CDR1 and CDR2 from the germline V gene are MDHEN and SYDVKM. The CDR3 has 14 amino acids. This CDR3 is CASSWQAGGETQYF. The CDR3 DNA follows: TGTGCCAGCAGTTGGCAAGCGGGGGGAGAGACCCAGTACTTC. Combining the CDR3 with reference TRBV28 and TRBJ2-5 gives the whole variable domain DVKVTQSSRYLVKRTGEKVFLECVQDMDHENMFWYRQDPGLGLRLIYFSYDVKMKEKGDIPEGYSVSREKKERFSLILESASTNQTSMYLCASSWQAGGETQYFGPGTRLLVL.

The genes are TRBV5-1 and TRBJ1-1, with D possibly TRBD1 on 5 matching bases. Trimming cost V 0 bases and J 5 bases, with 14 bases left between them. Germline V gene lookup returns CDR1 SGHRS and CDR2 YFSETQ. The CDR3 consists of 15 residues. The CDR3 sequence is CASSLVQGKGTEAFF. The CDR3 nucleotides are TGCGCCAGCAGCTTGGTCCAGGGCAAAGGGACTGAAGCTTTCTTT.

This clone was seen a few times. The V and J genes are TRBV30 and TRBJ2-1, with D uncertain. CDR3 size: 12 residues. Deletions cut 0 bases from V and 14 bases from J, with 14 bases between. CDR1 is GTSNPN, CDR2 SVGIG, per germline (reference sequence). In nucleotides, the CDR3 is TGTGCCTGGAGTGTAGGTATTGGAGAAGAGTTCTTC. It translates to CAWSVGIGEEFF.

The chain employs TRBV18 and TRBJ1-5, with D tentatively TRBD1 (5 bases). The V gene's germline CDR1 is KGHSH and CDR2 LQKENI. The CDR3 length is 15 residues. The V and J ends lost 2 bases and 2 bases respectively, with 10 bases between them. Here the CDR3 reads CASSPAKGGNQPQHF. The CDR3 DNA follows: TGTGCCAGCTCACCAGCTAAAGGGGGCAATCAGCCCCAGCATTTT. The whole variable domain, remainder taken from reference TRBV18 and TRBJ1-5, is NAGVMQNPRHLVRRRGQEARLRCSPMKGHSHVYWYRQLPEEGLKFMVYLQKENIIDESGMPKERFSAEFPKEGPSILRIQQVVRGDSAAYFCASSPAKGGNQPQHFGDGTRLSIL.

A word on this clone: One junction end does not reproduce the germline sequence, and a read error may be involved. The chain employs TRBV5-1 and TRBJ1-3; no clear D gene. The CDR3 length is 14 residues. CDR1 is SGHRS, CDR2 YFSETQ, per germline. The CDR3 is CASSFPSTGNTIYF. CDR3 in DNA: TGTGCCAGCAGCTTCCCATCGACTGGAAACACCATATATTTT.

The V call is TRBV7-8, the J call TRBJ2-2, with TRBD1 matching over 8 bases. The junction had 8 bases not matched to a gene; V was cut back by 5 bases and J by 6 bases. This CDR3 has 15 residues. From germline, CDR1 is SGHVS and CDR2 FQNEAQ. CDR3 amino acids: CASSPNQGAAGELFF. The CDR3 DNA sequence: TGTGCCAGCAGCCCCAACCAGGGGGCCGCCGGGGAGCTGTTTTTT.

This clone is termed medium-sized. This rearrangement joins TRBV4-1 to TRBJ2-7, with 8 bases identical to TRBD2. Per the germline V gene, CDR1 is MGHRA and CDR2 is YSYEKL. The CDR3 covers 16 residues. The trim removed 0 bases at V and 4 bases at J, leaving 8 bases unmatched. The CDR3 here is CASSQDGAGAQYEQYF. CDR3 nucleotides: TGCGCCAGCAGCCAAGACGGAGCGGGGGCTCAGTACGAGCAGTACTTC.

V usage is TRBV5-5 and J usage is TRBJ1-2; 9 bases line up with TRBD1. CDR1 and CDR2 from the germline V gene are SGHKS and YYEKEE (reference sequence). The junction had 12 bases not matched to a gene; V was cut back by 3 bases and J by 0 bases. This CDR3 is 18 amino acids long. In DNA form, the CDR3 reads TGTGCCAGCAGCTGGGCGGACAGGGGCCCGTTAGCTAACTATGGCTACACCTTC. It yields the protein CASSWADRGPLANYGYTF.